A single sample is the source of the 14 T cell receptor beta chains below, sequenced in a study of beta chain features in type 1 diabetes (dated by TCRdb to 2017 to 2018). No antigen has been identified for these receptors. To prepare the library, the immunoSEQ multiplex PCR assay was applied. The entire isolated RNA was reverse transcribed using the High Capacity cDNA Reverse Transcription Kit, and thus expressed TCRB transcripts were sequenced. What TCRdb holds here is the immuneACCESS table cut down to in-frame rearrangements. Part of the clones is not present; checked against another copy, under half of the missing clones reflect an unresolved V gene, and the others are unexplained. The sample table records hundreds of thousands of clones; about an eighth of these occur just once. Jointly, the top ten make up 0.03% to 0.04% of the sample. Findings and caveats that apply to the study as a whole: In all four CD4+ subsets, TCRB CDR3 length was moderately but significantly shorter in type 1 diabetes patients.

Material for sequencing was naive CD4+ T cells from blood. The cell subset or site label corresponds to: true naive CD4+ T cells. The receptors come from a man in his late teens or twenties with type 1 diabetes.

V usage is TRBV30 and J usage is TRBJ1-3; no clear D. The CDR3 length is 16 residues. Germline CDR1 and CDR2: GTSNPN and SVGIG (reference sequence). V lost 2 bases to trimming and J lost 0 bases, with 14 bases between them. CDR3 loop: CAWSMGTSPSGNTIYF. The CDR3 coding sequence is TGTGCCTGGAGTATGGGTACATCGCCCTCTGGAAACACCATATATTTT.

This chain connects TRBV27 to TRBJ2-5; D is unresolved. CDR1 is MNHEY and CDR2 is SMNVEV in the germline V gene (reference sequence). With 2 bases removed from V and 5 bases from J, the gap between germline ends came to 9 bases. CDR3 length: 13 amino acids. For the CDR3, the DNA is TGTGCCAGCAGTTTAAGGCTCCGGGAGACCCAGTACTTC. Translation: CASSLRLRETQYF.

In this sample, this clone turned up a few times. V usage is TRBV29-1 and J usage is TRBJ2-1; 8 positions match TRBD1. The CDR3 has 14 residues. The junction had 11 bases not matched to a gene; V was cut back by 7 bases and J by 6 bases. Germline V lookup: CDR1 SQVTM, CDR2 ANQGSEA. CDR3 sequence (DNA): TGCAGCGGTGGACCGACAGGGGCCGGCAATGAGCAGTTCTTC. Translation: CSGGPTGAGNEQFF.

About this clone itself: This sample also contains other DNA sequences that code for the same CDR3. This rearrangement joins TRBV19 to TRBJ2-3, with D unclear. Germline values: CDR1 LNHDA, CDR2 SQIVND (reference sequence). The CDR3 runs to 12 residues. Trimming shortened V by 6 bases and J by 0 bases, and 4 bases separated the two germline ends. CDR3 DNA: TGTGCCAGTAGCCTCAGCACAGATACGCAGTATTTT. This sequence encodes CASSLSTDTQYF.

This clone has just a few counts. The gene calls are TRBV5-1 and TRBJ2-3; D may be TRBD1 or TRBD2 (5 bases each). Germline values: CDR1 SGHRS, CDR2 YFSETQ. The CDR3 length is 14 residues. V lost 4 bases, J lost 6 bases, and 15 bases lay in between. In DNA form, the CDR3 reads TGCGCCAGCAGCCCGGGGACCAGCCGGGATACGCAGTATTTT. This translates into CASSPGTSRDTQYF.

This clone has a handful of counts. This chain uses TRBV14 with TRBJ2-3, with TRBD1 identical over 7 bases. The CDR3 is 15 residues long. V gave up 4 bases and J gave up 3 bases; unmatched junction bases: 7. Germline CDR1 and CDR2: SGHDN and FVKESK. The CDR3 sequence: CASSPWTGGTDTQYF. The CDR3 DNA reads TGTGCCAGCAGCCCTTGGACAGGAGGTACAGATACGCAGTATTTT.

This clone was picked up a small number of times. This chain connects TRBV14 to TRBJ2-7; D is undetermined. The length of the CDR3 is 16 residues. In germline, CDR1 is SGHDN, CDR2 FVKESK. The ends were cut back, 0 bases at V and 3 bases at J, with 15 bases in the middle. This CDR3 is CASSQDPSSYYYEQYF. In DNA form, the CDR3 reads TGTGCCAGCAGCCAAGATCCATCGAGCTACTACTACGAGCAGTACTTC.

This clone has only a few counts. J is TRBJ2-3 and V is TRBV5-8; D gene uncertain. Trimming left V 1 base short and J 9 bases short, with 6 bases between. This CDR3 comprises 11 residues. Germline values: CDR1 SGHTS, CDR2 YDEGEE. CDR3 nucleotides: TGTGCCAGCAGCTTGATCGGGACGCAGTATTTT. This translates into CASSLIGTQYF.

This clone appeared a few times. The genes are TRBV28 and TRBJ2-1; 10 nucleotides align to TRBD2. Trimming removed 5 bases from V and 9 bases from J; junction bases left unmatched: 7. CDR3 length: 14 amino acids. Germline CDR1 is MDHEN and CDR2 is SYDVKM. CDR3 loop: CASSQTSGMAEQFF. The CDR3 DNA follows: TGTGCCAGCAGTCAAACTAGCGGGATGGCTGAGCAGTTCTTC.

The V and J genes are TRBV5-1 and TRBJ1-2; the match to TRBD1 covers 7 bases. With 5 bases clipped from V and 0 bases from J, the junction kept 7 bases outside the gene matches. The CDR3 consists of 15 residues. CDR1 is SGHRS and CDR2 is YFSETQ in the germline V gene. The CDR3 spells CASSTQGDPNYGYTF. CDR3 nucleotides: TGCGCCAGCAGTACCCAGGGGGACCCTAACTATGGCTACACCTTC. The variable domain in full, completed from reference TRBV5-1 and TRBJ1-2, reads KAGVTQTPRYLIKTRGQQVTLSCSPISGHRSVSWYQQTPGQGLQFLFEYFSETQRNKGNFPGRFSGRQFSNSRSEMNVSTLELGDSALYLCASSTQGDPNYGYTFGSGTRLTVV.

This CDR3 reads CASSSLRGANVLTF. In DNA form, the CDR3 reads TGCGCCAGCAGCTCCCTGCGGGGGGCCAACGTCCTGACTTTC. This chain joins TRBV5-1 and TRBJ2-6; no definite D call. The V gene's germline CDR1 is SGHRS and CDR2 YFSETQ. V was pared by 3 bases and J by 4 bases, with 8 bases between. CDR3 size: 14 residues. Full variable domain (missing parts from reference TRBV5-1 and TRBJ2-6): KAGVTQTPRYLIKTRGQQVTLSCSPISGHRSVSWYQQTPGQGLQFLFEYFSETQRNKGNFPGRFSGRQFSNSRSEMNVSTLELGDSALYLCASSSLRGANVLTFGAGSRLTVL.

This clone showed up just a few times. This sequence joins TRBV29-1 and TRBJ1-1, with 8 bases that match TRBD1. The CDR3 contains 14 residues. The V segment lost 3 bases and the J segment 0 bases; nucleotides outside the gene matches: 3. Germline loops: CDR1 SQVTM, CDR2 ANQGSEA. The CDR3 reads CSVDVGQVNTEAFF. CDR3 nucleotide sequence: TGCAGCGTTGATGTGGGACAGGTGAACACTGAAGCTTTCTTT. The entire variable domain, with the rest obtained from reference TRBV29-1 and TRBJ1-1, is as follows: SAVISQKPSRDICQRGTSLTIQCQVDSQVTMMFWYRQQPGQSLTLIATANQGSEATYESGFVIDKFPISRPNLTFSTLTVSNMSPEDSSIYLCSVDVGQVNTEAFFGQGTRLTVV.

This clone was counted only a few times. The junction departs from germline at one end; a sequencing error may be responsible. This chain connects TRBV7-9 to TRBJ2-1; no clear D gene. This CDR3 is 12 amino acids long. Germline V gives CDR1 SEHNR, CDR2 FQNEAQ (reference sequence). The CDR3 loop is CASSQPLHEQFF. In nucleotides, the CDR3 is TGCGCCAGCAGCCAACCTCTCCATGAGCAGTTCTTC. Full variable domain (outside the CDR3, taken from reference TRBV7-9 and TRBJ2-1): DTGVSQNPRHKITKRGQNVTFRCDPISEHNRLYWYRQTLGQGPEFLTYFQNEAQLEKSRLLSDRFSAERPKGSFSTLEIQRTEQGDSAMYLCASSQPLHEQFFGPGTRLTVL.

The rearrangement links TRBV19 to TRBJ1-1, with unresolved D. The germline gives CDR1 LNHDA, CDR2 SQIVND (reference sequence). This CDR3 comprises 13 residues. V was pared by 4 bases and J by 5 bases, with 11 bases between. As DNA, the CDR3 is TGTGCCAGTAGTACCGAAAGAGGGACTGAAGCTTTCTTT. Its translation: CASSTERGTEAFF.